Presented here are 26 T cell receptor beta chains from one specimen sequenced in a study of blood T cells in healthy people across ages (dated by TCRdb to between 2015 and 2016). The protocol used for the library was 5' RACE. Sequencer: Illumina HiSeq 2500. A second PCR of roughly 6 to 11 cycles was performed with a sample-barcoded 5' primer and a J-beta primer mix. The raw public reads went through TCRdb reprocessing: fastp at Q25, MiXCR clone calling, in-frame beta chains kept. Entries that share a CDR3 protein sequence are merged under the most common genes and DNA. This sample has around 500,000 distinct CDR3 sequences in its table, and about 27% of those were observed once. Approximately 4% of the sample is taken by the ten largest. A further study also used this sample, focusing on T cells of mothers and their children.

Sample: blood. These receptors were taken from a boy aged 2 to 10 in good health.

This clonotype was counted a few times. This chain uses TRBV6-6 with TRBJ1-2; no reliable D call. CDR1 is MNHNY and CDR2 is SVGAGI in the germline V gene (reference sequence). Deletions cut 6 bases from V and 3 bases from J, with 11 bases between. This CDR3 has 13 amino acids. CDR3 sequence: CASRGDDYYGYTF. CDR3 DNA sequence: TGTGCCAGCAGAGGCGACGATTACTATGGCTACACCTTC.

The chain links TRBV9 to TRBJ2-1, with D perhaps given as TRBD1 or TRBD2 (7 bases each). Trimming stripped 2 bases from V and 6 bases from J, with 15 bases between. This CDR3 region has 15 residues. Germline CDR1 reads SGDLS; CDR2 reads YYNGEE. CDR3 loop: CASSVRGGAGNEQFF. In DNA, the CDR3 is TGTGCCAGCAGCGTCAGGGGGGGGGCCGGCAATGAGCAGTTCTTC.

This sequence joins TRBV6-5 and TRBJ2-1; a weak D match, TRBD2 (5 bases). The J call is doubtful: the DNA matches TRBJ2-5 better. The CDR3 runs 13 residues. Germline lookup yields CDR1 MNHEY and CDR2 SVGAGI. The CDR3 nucleotides read TGTGCCAGCAGTTATCGGGGTTCAGAGACCCAGTACTTC. Its translation is CASSYRGSETQYF.

This clonotype was detected only a few times. The gene calls are TRBV20-1 and TRBJ2-7; 8 bases are a match to TRBD1. The junction had 4 bases not matched to a gene; V was cut back by 3 bases and J by 3 bases. This CDR3 spans 13 amino acids. Germline-derived CDR1 and CDR2 are DFQATT and SNEGSKA (reference sequence). CDR3 DNA: TGCAGTGCTAGGGCGACAGGGGACTACGAGCAGTACTTC. It is translated as CSARATGDYEQYF.

The sample holds a few counts of this clonotype. As DNA, the CDR3 is TGTGCCATCAGTGGGACTAGTGGGGGTGGGGGGCAGTTCTTC. Amino acids: CAISGTSGGGGQFF. The chain has TRBV10-3 and TRBJ2-5, with 7 bases aligning to TRBD2. The J call is in doubt because the DNA end fits TRBJ2-1 better. Germline V gene data show CDR1 as ENHRY and CDR2 as SYGVKD. This CDR3 spans 14 amino acids.

This clonotype was seen a handful of times. The chain carries TRBV15 and TRBJ2-5; D remains unclear. Germline V lookup: CDR1 LNHNV, CDR2 YYDKDF (reference sequence). This CDR3 comprises 13 residues. Trimming stripped 7 bases from V and 13 bases from J, with 22 bases between. The CDR3 nucleotides read TGTGCCACCACTCCGACACGGACCCCTTTTCGGTACTTC. This encodes CATTPTRTPFRYF. The entire variable domain, with the rest obtained from reference TRBV15 and TRBJ2-5, is as follows: DAMVIQNPRYQVTQFGKPVTLSCSQTLNHNVMYWYQQKSSQAPKLLFHYYDKDFNNEADTPDNFQSRRPNTSFCFLDIRSPGLGDTAMYLCATTPTRTPFRYFGPGTRLLVL.

This clonotype has just a few counts. The V gene is TRBV2, the J gene TRBJ1-5; D not resolved. Germline CDR1 is SNHLY and CDR2 is FYNNEI. This CDR3 comprises 12 residues. Trimming shortened V by 7 bases and J by 3 bases, and 7 bases separated the two germline ends. CDR3 sequence (DNA): TGTGCCAGCACCGTTGCCAATCAGCCCCAGCATTTT. Translated: CASTVANQPQHF. Complete variable domain (other parts from reference TRBV2 and TRBJ1-5): EPEVTQTPSHQVTQMGQEVILRCVPISNHLYFYWYRQILGQKVEFLVSFYNNEISEKSEIFDDQFSVERPDGSNFTLKIRSTKLEDSAMYFCASTVANQPQHFGDGTRLSIL.

The chain joins TRBV29-1 to TRBJ2-7; 9 nucleotides line up with TRBD1. CDR1 and CDR2 (germline): SQVTM, ANQGSEA. V was pared by 4 bases and J by 0 bases, with 4 bases of the junction left unmatched. The CDR3 runs 14 residues. The CDR3 loop reads CSVGDRASSYEQYF. In DNA form, the CDR3 reads TGCAGCGTTGGGGACAGGGCCAGCTCCTACGAGCAGTACTTC.

The V and J genes are TRBV21-1 and TRBJ2-7; the table names TRBD2, a call not compared with the DNA. TRBV21-1 is termed a pseudogene. The CDR3 has 14 residues. This CDR3 reads CASRGGSGAYEQYF. CDR3 bases: TGTGCCAGCAGAGGGGGTAGCGGGGCTTACGAGCAGTACTTC.

This clonotype was detected only a few times. This chain joins TRBV18 and TRBJ2-5, with 9 bases matching TRBD1. Germline V gene data show CDR1 as KGHSH and CDR2 as LQKENI. The CDR3 contains 14 residues. Germline trimming cut 3 bases from V and 6 bases from J; bases unmatched to any gene: 5. The CDR3 reads CASSPGTGTQTQYF. CDR3 in DNA: TGTGCCAGCTCACCCGGGACAGGGACACAGACCCAGTACTTC.

The V and J genes are TRBV6-2 or TRBV6-3 and TRBJ1-2; tentatively, D is TRBD1 (5 bases). The CDR3 spans 12 residues. The germline CDR1 and CDR2 sequences are MNHEY and SVGEGT. Trimming took 7 bases from V and 5 from J, leaving 11 bases between them. The CDR3 DNA follows: TGTGCCAGCAAAGGGGCGAGGTATGGCTACACCTTC. Residues: CASKGARYGYTF.

This clonotype was counted only a few times. The CDR3 bases are TGTGCCAGCAGTGAAGCAGCGCCTACGACCACAGATACGCAGTATTTT. Translating gives CASSEAAPTTTDTQYF. The chain combines TRBV6-1 with TRBJ2-3; D not certain. V shed 0 bases and J shed 2 bases, with 12 bases lying between them. This CDR3 comprises 16 residues. Looked up from germline, CDR1 is MNHNS and CDR2 is SASEGT.

This sequence joins TRBV7-8 and TRBJ2-3; D is undetermined. V lost 1 base and J 5 bases, leaving 19 bases between the germline ends. Germline CDR1 SGHVS, CDR2 FQNEAQ. The CDR3 length is 17 residues. The CDR3 is CASSLGVIWRVGDTQYF. The CDR3 DNA sequence: TGTGCCAGCAGCTTAGGCGTGATCTGGCGAGTTGGAGATACGCAGTATTTT.

The sample holds a few counts of this clonotype. The CDR3 end shows no conserved phenylalanine or tryptophan, and so a read error is likely. The gene calls are TRBV25-1 and TRBJ1-1, with D tentatively TRBD1 (6 bases). Germline assignment: CDR1 MGHDK and CDR2 SYGVNS. The V end was cut by 3 bases, the J end by 10 bases, with 12 bases between. The CDR3 has 12 amino acids. The CDR3, as DNA: TGTGCCAGCAGTGAGGTGGCAGGGGCAGCTTTCTCT. Protein sequence: CASSEVAGAAFS.

The rearrangement joins TRBV18 to TRBJ2-5, with 7 bases that match TRBD2. The CDR3 is 14 amino acids. Germline trimming cut 4 bases from V and 1 base from J; bases unmatched to any gene: 3. Looked up from germline, CDR1 is KGHSH and CDR2 is LQKENI. The CDR3 region has the DNA TGTGCCAGCTCACGACCGGGGGGCCAAGAGACCCAGTACTTC. Its protein is CASSRPGGQETQYF.

This clonotype was counted between two and nine times. Possible read error: a much larger clone is one base away. The chain uses TRBV20-1 and TRBJ2-7; no definite D call. This CDR3 comprises 11 residues. Germline-derived CDR1 and CDR2 are DFQATT and SNEGSKA (reference sequence). Deletions cut 1 base from V and 3 bases from J, with 4 bases between. CDR3 amino acids: CSARADYEQYF. In DNA, the CDR3 is TGCAGTGCTAGAGCGGACTACGAGCAGTACTTC.

This clonotype has just a few counts. The genes are TRBV7-9 and TRBJ2-7; TRBD1 matches 9 bases. The CDR3 runs to 13 residues. V trimming: 5 bases; J trimming: 7 bases; junction bases outside the gene matches: 6. Germline V gene sequence: CDR1 SEHNR, CDR2 FQNEAQ (reference sequence). The CDR3 here is CASSMDRGNEQYF. The CDR3 region has the DNA TGTGCCAGCAGCATGGACAGGGGTAATGAGCAGTACTTC.

The sample holds a few counts of this clonotype. V is TRBV7-2 and J is TRBJ2-1; tentatively, D is TRBD2 (6 bases). The ends were cut back, 4 bases at V and 1 base at J, with 14 bases in the middle. CDR1 SGHTA and CDR2 FQGNSA come from the germline V gene. The CDR3 covers 16 residues. CDR3 DNA sequence: TGTGCCAGCAGCTCGGCGGGGCCCCATTCCTACAATGAGCAGTTCTTC. Translation gives CASSSAGPHSYNEQFF.

The sample holds many counts of this clonotype. This rearrangement joins TRBV14 to TRBJ2-3; D is unclear. Looked up from germline, CDR1 is SGHDN and CDR2 is FVKESK. V was clipped by 4 bases and J by 2 bases, with 10 bases between them. CDR3 length: 14 residues. CDR3 in DNA: TGTGCCAGCAGCCCTCGGACCATCACAGATACGCAGTATTTT. This encodes CASSPRTITDTQYF.

The rearrangement joins TRBV4-2 to TRBJ2-3; D unresolved. V lost 1 base, J lost 2 bases, and 13 bases lay in between. Germline values: CDR1 LGHNA, CDR2 YNFKEQ. The CDR3 consists of 16 residues. As DNA, the CDR3 is TGTGCCAGCAGCCAAGCGGTAGGAAGACTCACAGATACGCAGTATTTT. Translating gives CASSQAVGRLTDTQYF.

The chain couples TRBV6-1 to TRBJ2-5; D is uncertain. Looked up from germline, CDR1 is MNHNS and CDR2 is SASEGT. The V end lost 3 bases, the J end lost 6 bases, and 8 bases lay between the germline ends. The CDR3 is 12 amino acids. The CDR3 DNA sequence: TGTGCCAGCAGTGATTCAGACCAGACCCAGTACTTC. Amino acids: CASSDSDQTQYF.

The genes are TRBV27 and TRBJ1-2; TRBD1 matches at 7 bases. V dropped 6 bases and J dropped 4; count of bases not matched to a gene: 5. This CDR3 spans 13 amino acids. Germline CDR1 and CDR2: MNHEY and SMNVEV (reference sequence). The CDR3 DNA reads TGTGCCAGCAGCCAGAGGGACAGCTATGGCTACACCTTC. Its protein product is CASSQRDSYGYTF.

This chain uses TRBV12-3 or TRBV12-4 with TRBJ2-5, with unresolved D. Trimming left V 7 bases short and J 5 bases short, with 14 bases between. CDR3 length: 13 amino acids. CDR3 nucleotides: TGTGCCAGCACCCAGACGGACCTGGAGACCCAGTACTTC. Its translation: CASTQTDLETQYF.

The chain is built from TRBV3-1 and TRBJ2-2; no definite D call. Germline CDR1 reads LGHDT; CDR2 reads YNNKEL (reference sequence). CDR3 length equals 16 residues. Trimming took 0 bases from V and 7 from J, leaving 15 bases between them. CDR3 protein: CASSQDVGQDGGELFF. In nucleotides, the CDR3 is TGTGCCAGCAGCCAAGACGTCGGGCAGGATGGCGGGGAGCTGTTTTTT. Based on the CDR3 plus reference TRBV3-1 and TRBJ2-2, the full variable domain is DTAVSQTPKYLVTQMGNDKSIKCEQNLGHDTMYWYKQDSKKFLKIMFSYNNKELIINETVPNRFSPKSPDKAHLNLHINSLELGDSAVYFCASSQDVGQDGGELFFGEGSRLTVL.

The chain employs TRBV20-1 and TRBJ2-7, with 12 nucleotides matching TRBD2. V trimming: 5 bases; J trimming: 4 bases; junction bases outside the gene matches: 9. CDR3 size: 15 residues. Germline loops: CDR1 DFQATT, CDR2 SNEGSKA (reference sequence). The CDR3 sequence is CSAQQGLAGIYEQYF. The CDR3 nucleotides are TGCAGTGCTCAGCAAGGACTAGCGGGGATTTACGAGCAGTACTTC.

The chain has TRBV21-1 and TRBJ1-3; the DNA was not compared with TRBD1, the D call given in the table. TRBV21-1 is designated a pseudogene. CDR3 length: 16 residues. This chain's CDR3 is CASSNLGGRSGNTIYF. The CDR3 DNA sequence: TGTGCCAGCAGCAATTTGGGGGGCAGGTCTGGAAACACCATATATTTT.